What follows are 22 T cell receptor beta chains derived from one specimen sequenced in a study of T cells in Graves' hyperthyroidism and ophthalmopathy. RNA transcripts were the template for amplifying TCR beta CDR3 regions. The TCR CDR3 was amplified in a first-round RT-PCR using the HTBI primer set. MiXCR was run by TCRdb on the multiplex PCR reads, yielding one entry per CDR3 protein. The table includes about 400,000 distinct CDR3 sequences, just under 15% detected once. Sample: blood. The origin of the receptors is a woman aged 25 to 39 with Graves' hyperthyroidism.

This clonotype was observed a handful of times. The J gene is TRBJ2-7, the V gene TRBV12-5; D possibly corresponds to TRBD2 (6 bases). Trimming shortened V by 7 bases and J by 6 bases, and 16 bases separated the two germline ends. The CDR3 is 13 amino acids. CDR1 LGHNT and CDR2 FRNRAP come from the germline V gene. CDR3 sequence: CASADTDYSEQYF. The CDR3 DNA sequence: TGTGCTAGTGCAGATACGGACTATAGCGAGCAGTACTTC.

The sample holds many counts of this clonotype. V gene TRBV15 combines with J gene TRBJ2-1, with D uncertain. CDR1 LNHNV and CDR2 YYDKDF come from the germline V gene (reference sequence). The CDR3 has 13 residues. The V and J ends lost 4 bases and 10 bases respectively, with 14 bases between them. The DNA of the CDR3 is TGTGCCACCAGCAATGATGTTGGGTCGGAGCAGTTCTTC. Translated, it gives CATSNDVGSEQFF.

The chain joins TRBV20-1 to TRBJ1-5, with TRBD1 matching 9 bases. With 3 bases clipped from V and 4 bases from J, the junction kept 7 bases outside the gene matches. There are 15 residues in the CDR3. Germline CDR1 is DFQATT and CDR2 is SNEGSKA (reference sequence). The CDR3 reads CSASGFGTGNQPQHF. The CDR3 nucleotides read TGCAGTGCTAGTGGATTCGGGACAGGGAATCAGCCCCAGCATTTT.

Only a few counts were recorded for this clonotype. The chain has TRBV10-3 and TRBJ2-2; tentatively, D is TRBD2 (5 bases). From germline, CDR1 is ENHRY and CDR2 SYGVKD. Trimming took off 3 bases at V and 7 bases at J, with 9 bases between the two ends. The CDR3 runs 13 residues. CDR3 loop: CAISDSRGGELFF. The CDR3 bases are TGTGCCATCAGTGACAGTCGGGGCGGGGAGCTGTTTTTT.

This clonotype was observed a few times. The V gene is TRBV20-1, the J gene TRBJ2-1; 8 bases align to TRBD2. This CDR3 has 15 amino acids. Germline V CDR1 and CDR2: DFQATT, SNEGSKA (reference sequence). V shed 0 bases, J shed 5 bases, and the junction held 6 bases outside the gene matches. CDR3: CSARDTSGGNNEQFF. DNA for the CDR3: TGCAGTGCTAGAGACACCTCGGGGGGGAACAATGAGCAGTTCTTC.

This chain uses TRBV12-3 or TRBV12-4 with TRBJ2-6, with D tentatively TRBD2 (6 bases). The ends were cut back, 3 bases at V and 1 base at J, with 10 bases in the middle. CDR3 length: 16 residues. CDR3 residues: CASSFRRGSGANVLTF. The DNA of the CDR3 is TGTGCCAGCAGTTTTCGTCGGGGGTCTGGGGCCAACGTCCTGACTTTC.

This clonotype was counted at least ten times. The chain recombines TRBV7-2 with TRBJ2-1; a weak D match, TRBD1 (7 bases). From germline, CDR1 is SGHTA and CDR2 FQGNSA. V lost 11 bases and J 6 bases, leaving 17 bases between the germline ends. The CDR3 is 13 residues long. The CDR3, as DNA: TGTGCCGACGTGGCGGGACAGCTCAATGAGCAGTTCTTC. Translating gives CADVAGQLNEQFF. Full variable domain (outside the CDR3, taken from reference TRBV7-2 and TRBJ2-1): GAGVSQSPSNKVTEKGKDVELRCDPISGHTALYWYRQSLGQGLEFLIYFQGNSAPDKSGLPSDRFSAERTGGSVSTLTIQRTQQEDSAVYLCADVAGQLNEQFFGPGTRLTVL.

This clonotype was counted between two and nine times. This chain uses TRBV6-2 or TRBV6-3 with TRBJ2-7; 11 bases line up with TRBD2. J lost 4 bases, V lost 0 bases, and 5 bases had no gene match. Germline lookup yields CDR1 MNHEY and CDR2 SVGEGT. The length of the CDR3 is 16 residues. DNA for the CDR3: TGTGCCAGCAGTTACTCCGGGACTAGCGGCCATTACGAGCAGTACTTC. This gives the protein CASSYSGTSGHYEQYF.

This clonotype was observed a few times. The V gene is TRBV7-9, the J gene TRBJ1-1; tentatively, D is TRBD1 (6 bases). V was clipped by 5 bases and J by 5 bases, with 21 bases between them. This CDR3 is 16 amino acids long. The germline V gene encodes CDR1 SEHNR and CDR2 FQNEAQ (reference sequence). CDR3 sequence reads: CASSNAGQGRKTEAFF. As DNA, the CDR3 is TGTGCCAGCAGCAACGCGGGGCAGGGGAGGAAAACTGAAGCTTTCTTT.

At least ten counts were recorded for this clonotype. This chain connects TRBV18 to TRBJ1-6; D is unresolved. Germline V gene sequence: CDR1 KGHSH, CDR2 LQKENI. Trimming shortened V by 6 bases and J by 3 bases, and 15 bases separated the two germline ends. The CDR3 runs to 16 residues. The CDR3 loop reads CASSPNPADYNSPLHF. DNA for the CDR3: TGTGCCAGCTCGCCGAACCCGGCCGACTATAATTCACCCCTCCACTTT. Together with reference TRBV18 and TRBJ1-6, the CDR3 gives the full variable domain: NAGVMQNPRHLVRRRGQEARLRCSPMKGHSHVYWYRQLPEEGLKFMVYLQKENIIDESGMPKERFSAEFPKEGPSILRIQQVVRGDSAAYFCASSPNPADYNSPLHFGNGTRLTVT.

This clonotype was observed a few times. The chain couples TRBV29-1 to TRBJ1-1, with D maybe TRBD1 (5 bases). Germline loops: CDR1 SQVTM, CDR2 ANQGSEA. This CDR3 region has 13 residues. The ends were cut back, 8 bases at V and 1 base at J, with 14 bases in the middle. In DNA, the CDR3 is TGCAGCACTTCTTCCAGGGCGAACACTGAAGCTTTCTTT. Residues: CSTSSRANTEAFF. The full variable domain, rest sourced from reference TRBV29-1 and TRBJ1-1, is SAVISQKPSRDICQRGTSLTIQCQVDSQVTMMFWYRQQPGQSLTLIATANQGSEATYESGFVIDKFPISRPNLTFSTLTVSNMSPEDSSIYLCSTSSRANTEAFFGQGTRLTVV.

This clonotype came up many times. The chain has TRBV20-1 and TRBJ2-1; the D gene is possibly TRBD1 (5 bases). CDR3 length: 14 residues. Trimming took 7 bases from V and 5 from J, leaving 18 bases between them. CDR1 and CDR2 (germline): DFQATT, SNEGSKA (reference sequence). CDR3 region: CSVPQGSLDNEQFF. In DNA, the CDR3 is TGCAGTGTACCCCAGGGTTCCCTCGACAATGAGCAGTTCTTC.

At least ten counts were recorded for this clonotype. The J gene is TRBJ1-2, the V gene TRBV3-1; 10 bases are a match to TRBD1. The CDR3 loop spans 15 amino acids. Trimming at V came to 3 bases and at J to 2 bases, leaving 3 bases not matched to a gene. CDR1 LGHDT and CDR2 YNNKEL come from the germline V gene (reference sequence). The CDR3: CASSHRTGGNYGYTF. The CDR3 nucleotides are TGTGCCAGCAGCCACAGGACAGGGGGAAACTATGGCTACACCTTC.

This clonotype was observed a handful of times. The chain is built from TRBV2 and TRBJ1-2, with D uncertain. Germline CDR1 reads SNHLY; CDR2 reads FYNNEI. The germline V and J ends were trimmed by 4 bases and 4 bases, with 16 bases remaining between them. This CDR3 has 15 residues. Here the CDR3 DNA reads TGTGCCAGCAGTGCCCTACCATCGGCGGGCTATGGCTACACCTTC. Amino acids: CASSALPSAGYGYTF.

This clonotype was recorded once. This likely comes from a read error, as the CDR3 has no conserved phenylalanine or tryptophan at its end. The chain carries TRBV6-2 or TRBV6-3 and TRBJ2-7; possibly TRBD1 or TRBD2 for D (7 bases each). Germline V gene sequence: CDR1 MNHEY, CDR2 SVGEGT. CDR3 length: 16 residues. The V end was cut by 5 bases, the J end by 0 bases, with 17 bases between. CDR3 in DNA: TGTGCCAGCAGTGCGAACAGGGGAGGGGGCTCCTACGAGCAGTACTCC. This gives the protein CASSANRGGGSYEQYS.

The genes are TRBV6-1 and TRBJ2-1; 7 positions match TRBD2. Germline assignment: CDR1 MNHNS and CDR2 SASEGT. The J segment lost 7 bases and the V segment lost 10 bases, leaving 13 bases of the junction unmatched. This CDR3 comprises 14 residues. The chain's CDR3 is CATQSPGGTNEQFF. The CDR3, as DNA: TGTGCCACCCAATCTCCGGGGGGAACGAATGAGCAGTTCTTC.

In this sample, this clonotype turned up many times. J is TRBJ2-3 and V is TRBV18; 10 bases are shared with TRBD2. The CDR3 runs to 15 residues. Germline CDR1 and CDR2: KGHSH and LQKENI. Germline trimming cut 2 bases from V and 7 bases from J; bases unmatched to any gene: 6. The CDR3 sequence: CASSPTGLAYHTQYF. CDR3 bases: TGTGCCAGCTCACCAACGGGACTAGCGTACCATACGCAGTATTTT. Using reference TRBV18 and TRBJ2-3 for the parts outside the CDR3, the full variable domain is NAGVMQNPRHLVRRRGQEARLRCSPMKGHSHVYWYRQLPEEGLKFMVYLQKENIIDESGMPKERFSAEFPKEGPSILRIQQVVRGDSAAYFCASSPTGLAYHTQYFGPGTRLTVL.

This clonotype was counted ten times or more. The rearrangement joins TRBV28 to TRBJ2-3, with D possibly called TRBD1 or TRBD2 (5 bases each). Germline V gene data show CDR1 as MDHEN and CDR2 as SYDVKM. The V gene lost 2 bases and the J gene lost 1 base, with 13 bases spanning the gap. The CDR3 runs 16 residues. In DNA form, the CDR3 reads TGTGCCAGCAGTTTAGCTTCACGGGACGGCACAGATACGCAGTATTTT. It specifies CASSLASRDGTDTQYF.

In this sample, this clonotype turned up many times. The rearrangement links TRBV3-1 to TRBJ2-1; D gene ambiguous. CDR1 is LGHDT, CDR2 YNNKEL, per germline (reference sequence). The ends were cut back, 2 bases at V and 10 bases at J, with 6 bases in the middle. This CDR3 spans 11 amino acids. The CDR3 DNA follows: TGTGCCAGCAGCCAATTGTGGGAGCAGTTCTTC. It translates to CASSQLWEQFF.

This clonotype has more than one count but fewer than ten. CDR3 sequence: CASSFTTGDHEQYF. As DNA, the CDR3 is TGTGCCAGCAGTTTCACGACAGGGGACCACGAGCAGTACTTC. The rearrangement links TRBV7-2 to TRBJ2-7, with 8 bases lining up with TRBD1. J gave up 5 bases and V 6 bases, and 9 bases lay outside the gene matches. Germline V gene data show CDR1 as SGHTA and CDR2 as FQGNSA. The CDR3 contains 14 residues.

CDR3 protein: CASSWGTKESTDTQYF. CDR3 DNA sequence: TGCGCCAGCAGCTGGGGGACAAAAGAAAGCACAGATACGCAGTATTTT. The gene calls are TRBV5-1 and TRBJ2-3, with a possible D match to TRBD1 (6 bases). This CDR3 contains 16 residues. V lost 3 bases and J 0 bases, leaving 14 bases between the germline ends. Per the germline V gene, CDR1 is SGHRS and CDR2 is YFSETQ.

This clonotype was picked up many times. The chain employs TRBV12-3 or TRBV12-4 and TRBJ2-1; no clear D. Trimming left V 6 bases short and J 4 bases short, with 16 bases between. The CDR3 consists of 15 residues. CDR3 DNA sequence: TGTGCCAGCAGCCCCCGTGGCGGCAGGTACAATGAGCAGTTCTTC. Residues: CASSPRGGRYNEQFF.